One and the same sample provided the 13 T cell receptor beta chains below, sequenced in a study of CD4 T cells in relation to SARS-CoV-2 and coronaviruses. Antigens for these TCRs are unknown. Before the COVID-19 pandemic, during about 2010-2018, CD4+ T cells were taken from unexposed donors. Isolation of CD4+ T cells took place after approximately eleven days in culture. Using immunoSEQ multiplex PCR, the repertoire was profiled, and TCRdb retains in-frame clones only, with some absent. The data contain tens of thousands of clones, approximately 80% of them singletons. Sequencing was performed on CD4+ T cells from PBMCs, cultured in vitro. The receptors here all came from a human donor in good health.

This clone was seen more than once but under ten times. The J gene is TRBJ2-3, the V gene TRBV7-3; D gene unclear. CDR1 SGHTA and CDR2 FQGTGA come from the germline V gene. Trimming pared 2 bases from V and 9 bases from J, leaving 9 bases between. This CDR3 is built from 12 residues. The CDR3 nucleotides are TGTGCCAGCAGCTTAGAACCCTACACGCAGTATTTT. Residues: CASSLEPYTQYF.

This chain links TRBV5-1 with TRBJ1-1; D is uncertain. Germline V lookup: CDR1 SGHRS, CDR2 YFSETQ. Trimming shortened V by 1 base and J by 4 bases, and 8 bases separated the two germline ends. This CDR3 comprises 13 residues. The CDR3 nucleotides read TGCGCCAGCAGCTTGTACAGAAGCACTGAAGCTTTCTTT. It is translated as CASSLYRSTEAFF. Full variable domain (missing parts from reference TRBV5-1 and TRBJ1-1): KAGVTQTPRYLIKTRGQQVTLSCSPISGHRSVSWYQQTPGQGLQFLFEYFSETQRNKGNFPGRFSGRQFSNSRSEMNVSTLELGDSALYLCASSLYRSTEAFFGQGTRLTVV.

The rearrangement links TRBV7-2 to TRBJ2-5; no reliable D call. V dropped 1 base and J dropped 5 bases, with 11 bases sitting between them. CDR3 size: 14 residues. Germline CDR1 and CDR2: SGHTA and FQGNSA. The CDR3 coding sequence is TGTGCCAGCAGCTTAGGGGCGGAGAGGGAGACCCAGTACTTC. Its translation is CASSLGAERETQYF.

The CDR3 spells CASSIVFEGGKNIQYF. CDR3 nucleotide sequence: TGTGCCAGTAGTATTGTTTTCGAGGGGGGCAAAAACATTCAGTACTTC. The chain couples TRBV19 to TRBJ2-4; D is perhaps TRBD1 or TRBD2 (6 bases each). The CDR3 runs 16 residues. Trimming pared 3 bases from V and 3 bases from J, leaving 15 bases between. Germline lookup yields CDR1 LNHDA and CDR2 SQIVND (reference sequence). Full variable domain (rest looked up from reference TRBV19 and TRBJ2-4): DGGITQSPKYLFRKEGQNVTLSCEQNLNHDAMYWYRQDPGQGLRLIYYSQIVNDFQKGDIAEGYSVSREKKESFPLTVTSAQKNPTAFYLCASSIVFEGGKNIQYFGAGTRLSVL.

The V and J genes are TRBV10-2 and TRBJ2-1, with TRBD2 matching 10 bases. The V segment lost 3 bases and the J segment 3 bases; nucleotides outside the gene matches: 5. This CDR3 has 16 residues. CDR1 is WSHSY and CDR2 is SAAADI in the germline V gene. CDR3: CASSDLAGGNYNEQFF. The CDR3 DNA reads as TGCGCCAGCAGTGATTTAGCGGGAGGCAACTACAATGAGCAGTTCTTC.

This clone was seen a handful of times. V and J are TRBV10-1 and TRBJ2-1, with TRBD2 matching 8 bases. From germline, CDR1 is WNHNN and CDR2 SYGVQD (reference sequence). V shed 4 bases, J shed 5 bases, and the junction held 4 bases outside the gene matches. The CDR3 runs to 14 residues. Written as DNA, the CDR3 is TGCGCCAGCAGTGCAACTAGCGGAGACAATGAGCAGTTCTTC. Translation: CASSATSGDNEQFF.

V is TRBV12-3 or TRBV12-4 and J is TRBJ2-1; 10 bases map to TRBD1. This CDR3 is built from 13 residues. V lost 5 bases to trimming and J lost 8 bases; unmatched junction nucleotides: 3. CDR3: CASSPGTGDEQFF. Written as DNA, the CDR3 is TGTGCCAGCAGTCCCGGGACAGGGGATGAGCAGTTCTTC.

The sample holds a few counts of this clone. Here the CDR3 reads CASSMDSSGNTIYF. The DNA of the CDR3 is TGTGCCAGCAGCATGGACAGCTCTGGAAACACCATATATTTT. The chain couples TRBV5-4 to TRBJ1-3, with D maybe TRBD1 (6 bases). CDR1 and CDR2 from the germline V gene are SGHNT and YYREEE (reference sequence). CDR3 length equals 14 residues. Deletions cut 4 bases from V and 0 bases from J, with 8 bases between.

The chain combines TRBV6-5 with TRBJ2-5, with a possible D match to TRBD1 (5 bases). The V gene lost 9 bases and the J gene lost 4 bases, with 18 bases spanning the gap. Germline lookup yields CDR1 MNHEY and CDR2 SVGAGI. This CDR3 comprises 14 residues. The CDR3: CASARAFRLETQYF. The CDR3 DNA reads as TGTGCCAGTGCCAGGGCTTTTCGTCTAGAGACCCAGTACTTC.

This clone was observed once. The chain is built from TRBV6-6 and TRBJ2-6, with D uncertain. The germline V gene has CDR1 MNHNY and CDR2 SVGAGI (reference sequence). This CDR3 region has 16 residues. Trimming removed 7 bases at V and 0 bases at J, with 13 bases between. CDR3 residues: CASINKGSSGANVLTF. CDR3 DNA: TGTGCCAGCATCAACAAGGGTTCCTCTGGGGCCAACGTCCTGACTTTC.

CDR3 nucleotides: TGTGCCAGCAGTTTAACGACCTACGAGCAGTACTTC. Translating it yields CASSLTTYEQYF. This sequence joins TRBV28 and TRBJ2-7; no firm D call. V was trimmed by 2 bases and J by 2 bases, leaving 4 bases between them. Germline loops: CDR1 MDHEN, CDR2 SYDVKM. This CDR3 comprises 12 residues.

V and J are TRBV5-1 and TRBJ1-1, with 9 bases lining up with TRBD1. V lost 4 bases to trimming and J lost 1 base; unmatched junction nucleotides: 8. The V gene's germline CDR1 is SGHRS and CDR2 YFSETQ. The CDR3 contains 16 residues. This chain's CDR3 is CASSPGQGLGNTEAFF. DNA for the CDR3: TGCGCCAGCAGCCCGGGACAGGGCCTAGGGAACACTGAAGCTTTCTTT.

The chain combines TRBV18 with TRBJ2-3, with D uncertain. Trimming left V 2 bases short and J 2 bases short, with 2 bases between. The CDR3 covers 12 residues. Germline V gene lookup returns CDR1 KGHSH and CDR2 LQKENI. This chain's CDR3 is CASSPYTDTQYF. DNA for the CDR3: TGTGCCAGCTCACCATACACAGATACGCAGTATTTT.